This note documents a single TCR beta chain sequence. The data are from a study of T cells in Graves' hyperthyroidism and ophthalmopathy. Subjects aged 18 to 65 presented with newly diagnosed hyperthyroidism of less than 2 months' duration. Authors of the study amplified TCR beta CDR3 regions from RNA transcripts. HTBI primers were the set used in a first-round RT-PCR of the TCR CDR3. MiXCR was run by TCRdb on the multiplex PCR reads, yielding one entry per CDR3 protein. The data show more than 300,000 distinct CDR3 sequences, approximately 18% seen once. The CDR3 covers 15 residues. V was pared by 1 base and J by 0 bases, with 8 bases between. The germline V gene has CDR1 SGHRS and CDR2 YFSETQ.

The V gene is TRBV5-1, the J gene TRBJ2-1; no clear D. The sequence came from a woman aged 25 to 39 with Graves' hyperthyroidism that later progressed to Graves' ophthalmopathy. The sample was blood. The CDR3 loop reads CASSLFESSYNEQFF. CDR3 DNA: TGCGCCAGCAGCTTGTTCGAGAGCTCCTACAATGAGCAGTTCTTC.